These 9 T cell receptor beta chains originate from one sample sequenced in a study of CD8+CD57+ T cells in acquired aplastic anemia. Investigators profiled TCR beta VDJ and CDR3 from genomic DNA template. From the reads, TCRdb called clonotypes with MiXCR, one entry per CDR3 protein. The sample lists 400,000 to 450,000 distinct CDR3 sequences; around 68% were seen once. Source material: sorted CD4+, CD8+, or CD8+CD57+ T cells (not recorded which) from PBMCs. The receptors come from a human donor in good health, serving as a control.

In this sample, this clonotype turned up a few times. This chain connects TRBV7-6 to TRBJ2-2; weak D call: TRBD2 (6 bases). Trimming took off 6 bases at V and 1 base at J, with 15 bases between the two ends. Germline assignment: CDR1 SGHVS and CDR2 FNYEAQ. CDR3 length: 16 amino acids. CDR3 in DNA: TGTGCCAGCAGTTACTCGATGGGGGGGAACACCGGGGAGCTGTTTTTT. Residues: CASSYSMGGNTGELFF.

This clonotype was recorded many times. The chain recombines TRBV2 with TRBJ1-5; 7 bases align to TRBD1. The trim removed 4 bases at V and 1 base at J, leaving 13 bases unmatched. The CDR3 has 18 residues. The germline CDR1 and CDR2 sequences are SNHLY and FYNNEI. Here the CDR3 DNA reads TGTGCCAGCAGTGTTGGGTTAGACAGGGTATCGAGCAATCAGCCCCAGCATTTT. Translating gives CASSVGLDRVSSNQPQHF. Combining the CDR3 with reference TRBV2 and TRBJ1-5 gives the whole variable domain EPEVTQTPSHQVTQMGQEVILRCVPISNHLYFYWYRQILGQKVEFLVSFYNNEISEKSEIFDDQFSVERPDGSNFTLKIRSTKLEDSAMYFCASSVGLDRVSSNQPQHFGDGTRLSIL.

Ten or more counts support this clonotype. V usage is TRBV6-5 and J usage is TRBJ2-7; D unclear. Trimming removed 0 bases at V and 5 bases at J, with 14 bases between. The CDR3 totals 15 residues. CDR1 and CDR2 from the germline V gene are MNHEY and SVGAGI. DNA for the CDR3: TGTGCCAGCAGTTACTCTCTGATCCGGGTCCACGAGCAGTACTTC. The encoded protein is CASSYSLIRVHEQYF.

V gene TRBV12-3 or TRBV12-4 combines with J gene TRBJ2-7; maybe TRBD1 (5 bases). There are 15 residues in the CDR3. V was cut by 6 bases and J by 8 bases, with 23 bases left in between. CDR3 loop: CASSTLLQGGNKQYF. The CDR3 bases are TGTGCCAGCAGCACCCTGCTCCAGGGTGGTAACAAGCAGTACTTC.

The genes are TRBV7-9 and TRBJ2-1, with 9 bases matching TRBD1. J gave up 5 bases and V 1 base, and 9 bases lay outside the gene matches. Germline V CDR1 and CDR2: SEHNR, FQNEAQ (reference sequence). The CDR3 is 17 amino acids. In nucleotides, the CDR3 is TGTGCCAGCAGCTTAGGGGACAGGGTTGTCGGTCACAATGAGCAGTTCTTC. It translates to CASSLGDRVVGHNEQFF.

CDR3 sequence: CASSLVRLLNTEAFF. For the CDR3, the DNA is TGTGCCAGCAGCTTAGTTAGGTTATTGAACACTGAAGCTTTCTTT. V and J are TRBV7-2 and TRBJ1-1; D unclear. The CDR3 extends over 15 amino acids. Trimming removed 1 base from V and 0 bases from J, with 9 bases in between. Germline values: CDR1 SGHTA, CDR2 FQGNSA.

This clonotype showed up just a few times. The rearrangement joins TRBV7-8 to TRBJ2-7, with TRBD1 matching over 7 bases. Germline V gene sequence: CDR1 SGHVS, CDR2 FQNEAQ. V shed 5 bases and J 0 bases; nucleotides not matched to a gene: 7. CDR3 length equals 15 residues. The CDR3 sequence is CASSPRQGPSYEQYF. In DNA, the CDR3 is TGTGCCAGCAGCCCTCGACAGGGCCCCTCCTACGAGCAGTACTTC. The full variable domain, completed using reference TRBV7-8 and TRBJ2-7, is GAGVSQSPRYKVAKRGQDVALRCDPISGHVSLFWYQQALGQGPEFLTYFQNEAQLDKSGLPSDRFFAERPEGSVSTLKIQRTQQEDSAVYLCASSPRQGPSYEQYFGPGTRLTVT.

CDR3 protein: CASSSSGGFEAQYYF. DNA for the CDR3: TGTGCCAGCAGCTCCTCAGGGGGCTTCGAGGCGCAGTACTACTTC. The V gene is TRBV7-2, the J gene TRBJ2-5; TRBD1 agrees at 8 bases. The CDR3 runs to 15 residues. CDR1 and CDR2 (germline): SGHTA, FQGNSA. V lost 4 bases, J lost 14 bases, and 18 bases stayed unmatched.

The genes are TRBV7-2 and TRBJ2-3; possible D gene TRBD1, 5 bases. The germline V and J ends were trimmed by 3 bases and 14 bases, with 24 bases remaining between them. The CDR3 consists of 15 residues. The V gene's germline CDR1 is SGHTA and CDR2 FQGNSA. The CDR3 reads CASSLLGTGLDKTYF. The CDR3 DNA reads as TGTGCCAGCAGCTTGCTGGGAACAGGATTGGATAAGACGTATTTT.